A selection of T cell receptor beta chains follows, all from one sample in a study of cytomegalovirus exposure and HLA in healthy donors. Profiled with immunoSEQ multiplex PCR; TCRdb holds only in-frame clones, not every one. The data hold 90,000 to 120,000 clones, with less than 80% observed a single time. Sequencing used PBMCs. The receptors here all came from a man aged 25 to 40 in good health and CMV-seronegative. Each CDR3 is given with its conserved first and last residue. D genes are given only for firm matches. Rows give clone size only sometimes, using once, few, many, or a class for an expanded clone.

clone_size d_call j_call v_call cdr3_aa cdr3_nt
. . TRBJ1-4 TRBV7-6 CASSLADSRNEKLFF TGTGCCAGCAGCCTAGCGGACAGCCGTAATGAAAAACTGTTTTTT
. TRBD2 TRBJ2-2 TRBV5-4 CASSSGGASGLANTGELFF TGTGCCAGCAGCTCCGGGGGTGCTAGCGGGCTTGCGAACACCGGGGAGCTGTTTTTT
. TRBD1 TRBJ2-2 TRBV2 CASSVQGASTGELFF TGTGCCAGCAGTGTACAGGGGGCGAGCACCGGGGAGCTGTTTTTT
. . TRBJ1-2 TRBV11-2 CASSARANYGYTF TGTGCCAGCAGCGCGAGAGCTAACTATGGCTACACCTTC
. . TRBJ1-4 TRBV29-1 CSVEDGSGGEKLFF TGCAGCGTTGAAGATGGGTCGGGAGGAGAAAAACTGTTTTTT
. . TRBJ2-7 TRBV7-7 CASSRDPLGGSSDEQYF TGTGCCAGCAGCCGTGACCCTTTAGGAGGGTCGTCGGACGAGCAGTACTTC
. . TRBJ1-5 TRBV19 CASRVDNIAPQHF TGTGCCAGTCGAGTAGACAATATTGCGCCCCAGCATTTT
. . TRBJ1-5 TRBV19 CASTQFWGGNQPQHF TGTGCCAGTACCCAGTTTTGGGGAGGCAATCAGCCCCAGCATTTT
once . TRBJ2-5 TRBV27 CASSLAGLAQETQYF TGTGCCAGCAGTTTAGCTGGACTGGCACAAGAGACCCAGTACTTC
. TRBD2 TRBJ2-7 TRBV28 CASRTSGDFTYEQYF TGTGCCAGCAGGACTAGCGGGGACTTCACCTACGAGCAGTACTTC
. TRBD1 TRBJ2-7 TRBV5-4 CASSLSGQGAYEQYF TGTGCCAGCAGCTTGTCGGGACAGGGGGCGTACGAGCAGTACTTC
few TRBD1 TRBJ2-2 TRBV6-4 CASSPGQGNTGELFF TGTGCCAGCAGTCCGGGACAGGGAAACACCGGGGAGCTGTTTTTT
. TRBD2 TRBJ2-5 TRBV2 CASSGTSGGETQYF TGTGCCAGCAGTGGGACTAGCGGGGGGGAGACCCAGTACTTC
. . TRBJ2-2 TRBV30 CAWSPGPGAGELFF TGTGCCTGGAGTCCCGGGCCGGGGGCCGGGGAGCTGTTTTTT
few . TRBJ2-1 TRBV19 CASSADFAGKSYNEQFF TGTGCCAGTAGTGCGGACTTTGCGGGCAAGTCCTACAATGAGCAGTTCTTC
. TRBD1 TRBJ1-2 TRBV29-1 CSGGQGNYGYTF TGCAGCGGGGGACAGGGAAACTATGGCTACACCTTC
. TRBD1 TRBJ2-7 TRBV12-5 CASGFVRDRSYEQYF TGTGCTAGTGGTTTCGTAAGGGACAGATCCTACGAGCAGTACTTC
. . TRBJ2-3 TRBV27 CASSFRSGVTDTQYF TGTGCCAGCAGTTTCCGTTCAGGGGTCACAGATACGCAGTATTTT
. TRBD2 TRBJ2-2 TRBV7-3 CASSALGEGVNTGELFF TGTGCCAGCAGCGCCTTAGGGGAGGGCGTCAACACCGGGGAGCTGTTTTTT
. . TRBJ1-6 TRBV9 CASNLGRADSPLHF TGTGCCAGCAACCTGGGCAGGGCTGATTCACCCCTCCACTTT
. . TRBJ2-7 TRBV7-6 CASSPAGESYEQYF TGTGCCAGCAGCCCAGCTGGGGAGTCCTACGAGCAGTACTTC
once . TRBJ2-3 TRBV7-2 CASSLGLDTQYF TGTGCCAGCAGCTTAGGACTGGATACGCAGTATTTT
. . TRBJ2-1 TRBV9 CASSLASGNEQFF TGTGCCAGCTCCCTGGCCAGCGGTAATGAGCAGTTCTTC
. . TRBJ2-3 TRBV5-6 CASSLGADTQYF TGTGCCAGCAGCTTGGGTGCGGATACGCAGTATTTT
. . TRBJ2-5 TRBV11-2 CASSLAGGLETQYF TGTGCCAGCAGCTTAGCCGGAGGCCTTGAGACCCAGTACTTC
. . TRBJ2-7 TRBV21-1 CASSTNTGSPSEQYF TGTGCCAGCTCAACAAACACCGGGAGTCCCTCTGAGCAGTACTTC
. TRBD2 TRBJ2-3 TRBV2 CASSVAGGVLTDTQYF TGTGCCAGCAGTGTAGCTGGGGGGGTCCTCACAGATACGCAGTATTTT